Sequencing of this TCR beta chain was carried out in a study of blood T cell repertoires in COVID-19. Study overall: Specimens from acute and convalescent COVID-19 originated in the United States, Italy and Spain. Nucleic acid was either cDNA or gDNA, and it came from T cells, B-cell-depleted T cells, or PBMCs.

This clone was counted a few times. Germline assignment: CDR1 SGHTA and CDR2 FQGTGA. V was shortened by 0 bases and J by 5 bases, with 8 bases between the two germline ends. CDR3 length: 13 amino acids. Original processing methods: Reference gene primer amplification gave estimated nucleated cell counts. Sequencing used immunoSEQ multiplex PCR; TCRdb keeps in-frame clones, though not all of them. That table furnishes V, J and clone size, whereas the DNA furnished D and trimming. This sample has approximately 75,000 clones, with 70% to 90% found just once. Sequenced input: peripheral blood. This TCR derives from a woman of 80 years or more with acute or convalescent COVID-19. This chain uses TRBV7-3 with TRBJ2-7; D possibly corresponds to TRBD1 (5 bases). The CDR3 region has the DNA TGTGCCAGCAGCTTAACAGGGGTCAACGAGCAGTACTTC. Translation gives CASSLTGVNEQYF.